A single sample gave rise to the 9 T cell receptor beta chains below, sequenced in a study of T cell responses to AZD1222 COVID-19 vaccine. The method was immunoSEQ multiplex PCR; TCRdb's version includes in-frame clones alone and lacks a portion of them. In the table there are roughly 100,000 clones, around 91% of which are singletons. The specimen comprised peripheral blood, sampled on day 0 of AZD1222 vaccination. The receptor source for this set is an adult in good health.

The chain couples TRBV7-3 to TRBJ2-2; no reliable D call. Germline lookup yields CDR1 SGHTA and CDR2 FQGTGA. Trimming cost V 3 bases and J 3 bases, with 11 bases left between them. The CDR3 extends over 15 amino acids. The CDR3 loop reads CASSFDPGYTGELFF. DNA for the CDR3: TGTGCCAGCAGCTTCGACCCAGGTTACACCGGGGAGCTGTTTTTT.

V is TRBV21-1 and J is TRBJ2-7; the D segment call TRBD1 is taken from the table without a DNA check. TRBV21-1 constitutes a pseudogene. The CDR3 extends over 16 amino acids. In DNA form, the CDR3 reads TGTGCCAGCAGCAAAGGCGGCGGACAGGGTGATTGCGAGCAGTACTTC. It yields the protein CASSKGGGQGDCEQYF.

This sequence joins TRBV24-1 and TRBJ2-1, with 9 bases fitting TRBD2. V trimming: 8 bases; J trimming: 7 bases; junction bases outside the gene matches: 14. Germline V lookup: CDR1 KGHDR, CDR2 SFDVKD. The CDR3 has 16 residues. CDR3 in DNA: TGTGCCACCACCCTACGTAAGGGACTAGCTTGGAATGAGCAGTTCTTC. Translated: CATTLRKGLAWNEQFF.

V usage is TRBV28 and J usage is TRBJ2-7; D gene unclear. V dropped 6 bases and J dropped 4 bases, with 7 bases sitting between them. CDR1 is MDHEN, CDR2 SYDVKM, per germline. The CDR3 runs to 11 residues. The CDR3 is CASSRWYEQYF. For the CDR3, the DNA is TGTGCCAGCAGCCGATGGTACGAGCAGTACTTC.

This clone was observed a few times. The CDR3 DNA reads as TGTGCCAGCACCAAACAGGGACTCTACAATGAGCAGTTCTTC. It codes for CASTKQGLYNEQFF. The chain is built from TRBV2 and TRBJ2-1, with D possibly called TRBD1 or TRBD2 (6 bases each). The germline CDR1 and CDR2 sequences are SNHLY and FYNNEI. The CDR3 length is 14 residues. Trimming took off 7 bases at V and 3 bases at J, with 13 bases between the two ends.

This chain links TRBV27 with TRBJ1-5; unclear D gene. V lost 3 bases and J lost 6, with 9 bases in between. The CDR3 consists of 13 residues. Germline lookup yields CDR1 MNHEY and CDR2 SMNVEV (reference sequence). For the CDR3, the DNA is TGTGCCAGCAGTTTGACACCTTCTCAGCCCCAGCATTTT. Translated: CASSLTPSQPQHF.

The rearrangement links TRBV9 to TRBJ2-1, with TRBD2 matching over 12 bases. J lost 4 bases, V lost 4 bases, and 12 bases had no gene match. Germline assignment: CDR1 SGDLS and CDR2 YYNGEE. The CDR3 spans 18 residues. The CDR3, as DNA: TGTGCCAGCAGCCCGCGTTGGCTAGCGGGAGGGGCGTACAATGAGCAGTTCTTC. Its protein is CASSPRWLAGGAYNEQFF.

This clone has just one count. The chain joins TRBV6-6 to TRBJ1-1; the D is unclear. Trimming took off 0 bases at V and 4 bases at J, with 9 bases between the two ends. Germline lookup yields CDR1 MNHNY and CDR2 SVGAGI (reference sequence). This CDR3 region has 14 residues. DNA of the CDR3: TGTGCCAGCAGTTACTCGAGTGGCGGCACTGAAGCTTTCTTT. Translation gives CASSYSSGGTEAFF.

The V and J genes are TRBV6-1 and TRBJ2-3; 7 bases align to TRBD1. Losses at the gene ends were 3 bases for V and 5 bases for J; bases not matched to a gene: 5. The V gene's germline CDR1 is MNHNS and CDR2 SASEGT. The CDR3 is 14 amino acids. The CDR3 sequence: CASSDPRGRDTQYF. CDR3 DNA sequence: TGTGCCAGCAGTGATCCCAGGGGGAGAGATACGCAGTATTTT.